The clone carrying this T cell receptor (beta chain) was observed a few times. Antigen specificity is unknown. TCRdb re-called the RACE reads through MiXCR, storing one row per CDR3 protein. The repertoire holds a few hundred thousand distinct CDR3 sequences, with roughly 6% as singletons. This sample is part of a study of human T cells and chemical hapten exposure. The study's findings and limits: Counts of TCRs above 1 in 1000 frequency stayed unchanged with DPC sensitization.

Time point meaning: pre-sensitization, week 0. As for treatment: therapeutic diphenylcyclopropenone sensitization with weekly scalp DPC. V dropped 4 bases and J dropped 4 bases, with 14 bases sitting between them. The CDR3 length is 15 residues. Germline CDR1 is SGHRS and CDR2 is YFSETQ. The receptor was isolated from a woman aged 18-30 years with alopecia areata. Some clones in this sample may be carry-over from other donors' samples. J is TRBJ2-2 and V is TRBV5-1; D remains unclear. The specimen comprised whole blood, sampled in connection with sensitization to the hapten diphenylcyclopropenone (DPC). The CDR3 region has the DNA TGCGCCAGCAGCCGAGGAGAGGCACTCACCGGGGAGCTGTTTTTT. Translated: CASSRGEALTGELFF.